A selection of T cell receptor beta chains follows, all from one sample in a study of T cell responses to AZD1222 COVID-19 vaccine. This table comes from immunoSEQ multiplex PCR, and its TCRdb copy is limited to in-frame clones, with some not included. The table shows tens of thousands of clones, with approximately 83% occurring only once. Sample: peripheral blood, taken 28 days after the second AZD1222 dose. The receptors shown here come from an adult who received the AZD1222 COVID-19 vaccine. Each CDR3 is given with its conserved first and last residue. Each record gives: CDR3 DNA, CDR3 protein, CDR3 length, clone size, V gene, J gene, D gene. The D gene is left open where the match is weak. Some rows mark clone size as missing; the rest say once, few, many or name a class of expanded clone.

DNA: TGCGCCAGCAGCTTAACCCTAGATACGCAGTATTTT
CDR3: CASSLTLDTQYF
length: 12
size: once
V: TRBV5-1
J: TRBJ2-3
D: NA

DNA: TGTGCCAGCTCACAGGACAGGGTTAAACTGTTTTTT
CDR3: CASSQDRVKLFF
length: 12
size: NA
V: TRBV18
J: TRBJ1-4
D: TRBD1

DNA: TGTGCCAGCAGCCAAACGTGGGGGGGATCCTACAATGAGCAGTTCTTC
CDR3: CASSQTWGGSYNEQFF
length: 16
size: NA
V: TRBV3-1/TRBV3-2
J: TRBJ2-1
D: TRBD2

DNA: TGCGCCAGGAGGACACCCCGGAACACTGAAGCTTTCTTT
CDR3: CARRTPRNTEAFF
length: 13
size: few
V: TRBV23-1
J: TRBJ1-1
D: NA

DNA: TGCGCCAGCAGCTTGGCCGGAGTCTCGGTGGATGAAGCTTTCTTT
CDR3: CASSLAGVSVDEAFF
length: 15
size: NA
V: TRBV5-1
J: TRBJ1-1
D: NA

DNA: TGTGCCAGTAGTATATCCCAGGACAGGGTCTACGAGCAGTACTTC
CDR3: CASSISQDRVYEQYF
length: 15
size: NA
V: TRBV19
J: TRBJ2-7
D: TRBD1

DNA: TGCGCCAGCAGCTTGGAGGGGGGGCGGTACAATGAGCAGTTCTTC
CDR3: CASSLEGGRYNEQFF
length: 15
size: NA
V: TRBV5-1
J: TRBJ2-1
D: NA

DNA: TGTGCCACCAGTGATCCGATAGGGCATGGCTACACCTTC
CDR3: CATSDPIGHGYTF
length: 13
size: once
V: TRBV24-1
J: TRBJ1-2
D: NA

DNA: TGTGCCAGCAGCAGCGGGGGGTTGTCGCAGTATTTT
CDR3: CASSSGGLSQYF
length: 12
size: NA
V: TRBV7-8
J: TRBJ2-3
D: TRBD2

DNA: TGTGCCAGCAGTTACGGGGGGCAAGGGGAGCAGTACTTC
CDR3: CASSYGGQGEQYF
length: 13
size: NA
V: TRBV6-5
J: TRBJ2-7
D: NA

DNA: TGTGCCAGCAGCTTAGAGGTCCAGTCTCCTGAGCAGTTCTTC
CDR3: CASSLEVQSPEQFF
length: 14
size: NA
V: TRBV11-3
J: TRBJ2-1
D: NA

DNA: TGCAGTGCTAGTTATACAGGGTGGGTCACCCAGTACTTC
CDR3: CSASYTGWVTQYF
length: 13
size: NA
V: TRBV20-1
J: TRBJ2-5
D: NA

DNA: TGTGCCAGCAGCCCCCCTTGGGCAGCGGGAGAAAAACTGTTTTTT
CDR3: CASSPPWAAGEKLFF
length: 15
size: once
V: TRBV7-9
J: TRBJ1-4
D: NA

DNA: TGTGCAAGTCGCTTAGCGCGAAAAAACGTACTCTCTGGAAACACCATATATTTT
CDR3: CASRLARKNVLSGNTIYF
length: 18
size: NA
V: TRBV12-2
J: TRBJ1-3
D: NA

DNA: TGTGCCAGCAGCTTAGGGGCCGGGAGGACAGGGAACACTGAAGCTTTCTTT
CDR3: CASSLGAGRTGNTEAFF
length: 17
size: NA
V: TRBV13
J: TRBJ1-1
D: TRBD1

DNA: TGTGCCAGCAGCTTTGGTGGCAGGGAGGCCACCATATATTTT
CDR3: CASSFGGREATIYF
length: 14
size: NA
V: TRBV11-2
J: TRBJ1-3
D: NA

DNA: TGTGCCAGCTCACCGAAAGAGCAGTACTTC
CDR3: CASSPKEQYF
length: 10
size: NA
V: TRBV18
J: TRBJ2-7
D: NA

DNA: TGTGCCAGCAGCGCAAGAAGGACAGGGCTGGCTTTTGACGAGCAGTACTTC
CDR3: CASSARRTGLAFDEQYF
length: 17
size: once
V: TRBV7-6
J: TRBJ2-7
D: TRBD1

DNA: TGTGCCAGCAGCCTCTTGGGGGCTGGCTACACCTTC
CDR3: CASSLLGAGYTF
length: 12
size: once
V: TRBV7-2
J: TRBJ1-2
D: NA

DNA: TGTGCCAGTAGTACCCTTACCGGGACAGACCCCACTGGGGCCAACGTCCTGACTTTC
CDR3: CASSTLTGTDPTGANVLTF
length: 19
size: medium-sized
V: TRBV19
J: TRBJ2-6
D: TRBD1

DNA: TGTGCCAGCAGTTTATCGGAGGGGACTGAAGCTTTCTTT
CDR3: CASSLSEGTEAFF
length: 13
size: NA
V: TRBV27
J: TRBJ1-1
D: NA

DNA: TGTGCCACCAGCAGAGATAGGGGCAGGGAACAGCCCCAGCATTTT
CDR3: CATSRDRGREQPQHF
length: 15
size: NA
V: TRBV15
J: TRBJ1-5
D: NA

DNA: TGTGCCAGCAGTGAAATGGGTAGCAATCAGCCCCAGCATTTT
CDR3: CASSEMGSNQPQHF
length: 14
size: NA
V: TRBV6-1
J: TRBJ1-5
D: NA

DNA: TGTGCCAGCAGCCAAGACTGGGAGAGGGGGGATCAGCCCCAGCATTTT
CDR3: CASSQDWERGDQPQHF
length: 16
size: NA
V: TRBV14
J: TRBJ1-5
D: NA